Given below is one T cell receptor beta chain in context. The antigen it binds to is not known. No clone much larger than this one lies a single base away; base qualities are absent. The label giving this sample's time point can be read as: about 28 days (+/-7) after the second vaccine dose. AZD1222 recipients given second doses at about 4 weeks or at about 12 weeks were pooled, since spike-specific TCR depth and breadth were not found to differ between the two schedules. Samples from vaccinated people were obtained from the UK trials COV001 and COV002, which included a single-blind randomized controlled phase 2/3 trial of AZD1222 (ChAdOx1 nCoV-19) in healthy adults. For TCRbeta chain sequencing, PBMC samples were collected from trial participants at day 0 and at day 28 after the second dose. The CDR3 regions of human TCRbeta chains were analyzed by immunosequencing. On the authors' methods: TCRs in the repertoires were compared against a reference library of SARS-CoV-2-specific TCRs that had been generated with the MIRA antigen-specificity platform. Breadth was defined as the fraction of unique TCRs that were SARS-CoV-2-associated, and depth was defined as the fraction of total T cells that were SARS-CoV-2-associated. Using the MIRA data, each spike-specific TCR was assigned both to the spike region to which the TCR was reactive and to a CD4 or CD8 class. Log10-transformed breadth and depth values were compared by one-way ANOVA with Sidak's multiple comparisons tests. The table comes from immuneACCESS by way of TCRdb, which keeps in-frame sequences with V and J called. Part of the clones is missing from these tables; in studies checked, under half for an unresolved V gene and the rest for unknown reasons. V and J calls and clone size are as listed in that table; D and trimming were resolved from the DNA. The sample contains tens of thousands of clones, about 88% of them found a single time. Jointly, the top ten make up less than 5% of the sample.

Trimming accounts for 5 bases at V and 7 bases at J, while the number of junction bases matched to no gene is 16. Reading from cysteine to phenylalanine, the CDR3 counts 17 amino acids. Just the 51-base CDR3 DNA is kept, in frame starting at base 1. Via the germline V gene, CDR1 is SGHRS and CDR2 YFSETQ. These data originate in a study of T cell responses to AZD1222 COVID-19 vaccine (dated by TCRdb to the early 2020s). Some background on the complete study: TCR sequencing was performed for over 230 trial participants, of whom about 200 were given two doses of AZD1222 and around 25 were given two doses of MenACWY control vaccine. Trial participants were enrolled into age subgroups of 18-55, 56-69 and 70-plus years, which contained 148, 28 and 57 TCR-sequenced participants, respectively. Study-wide findings and limitations: No day 14 peak-response samples were available, so repertoires were characterized only after the peak T cell response. Conclusions about previously exposed vaccinees are limited, since just a handful of AZD1222 recipients were seropositive for SARS-CoV-2 at baseline. The whole spike protein was spanned by vaccine-associated CD4 TCRs, and dominant responses were seen in regions 160-218 and 743-854. Reportedly, close to half of the unique spike-specific TCRs recognized epitopes lying outside the regions that are mutated in the B.1.351 and B.1.1.7 variants. The 56-69-year group was small, and its depth increase did not reach significance, likely because of low power. Most participants were white British and females outnumbered males, and the authors suggested that clonal diversity may have been underestimated. A significant rise in spike-specific TCR breadth and depth was observed after two AZD1222 doses relative to day 0 and relative to MenACWY recipients.

This TCR was recovered from an adult who received the AZD1222 COVID-19 vaccine. Material: peripheral blood, obtained 28 days after the second AZD1222 dose. Here the chain combines TRBV5-1 and TRBJ1-2, with 11 middle bases fitting TRBD1. The DNA sequence reads TGCGCCAGCAGTCCTACCGGGACAGGGGGTAGGCTAGCTGGCTACACCTTC. Its translation is CASSPTGTGGRLAGYTF.